This T cell receptor beta chain was identified in a study of blood T cell repertoires in COVID-19. The method was immunoSEQ multiplex PCR; TCRdb's version includes in-frame clones alone and lacks a portion of them. There are a few hundred thousand clones in the sample; over 75% occur only once, and under 2.5% lies in the top ten. Looked up from germline, CDR1 is MDHEN and CDR2 is SYDVKM. The CDR3 runs to 14 residues. V was shortened by 3 bases and J by 5 bases, with 13 bases between the two germline ends. This chain links TRBV28 with TRBJ1-2, with a weak D call TRBD1 (5 bases). The specimen sequenced was PBMCs or T cells enriched from blood (not recorded which). The source is a woman aged 45-60 years who had recovered from COVID-19. CDR3 sequence: CASSFLGQGYGYTF. Here the CDR3 DNA reads TGTGCCAGCAGTTTCCTCGGCCAGGGTTATGGCTACACCTTC.